These 2 T cell receptor beta chains originate from one sample sequenced in a study of blood T cell repertoires in COVID-19. Sequencing used immunoSEQ multiplex PCR; TCRdb keeps in-frame clones, though not all of them. The table lists approximately 28,000 clones, around 65% of them singletons, with roughly 7.2% in the top ten. Material for sequencing was peripheral blood. These receptors came from a man between 60 and 70 years old with active or convalescent COVID-19.

The table lists this clone with a few counts. The chain is built from TRBV27 and TRBJ2-7; 8 nucleotides align to TRBD2. The CDR3 length is 16 residues. After removal of 3 bases from V and 3 bases from J, the junction contained 10 bases not matched to a gene. Germline lookup yields CDR1 MNHEY and CDR2 SMNVEV (reference sequence). The CDR3 sequence is CASSFLTSALYYEQYF. CDR3 coding DNA: TGTGCCAGCAGTTTCTTGACTAGCGCGCTCTACTACGAGCAGTACTTC.

This chain uses TRBV5-4 with TRBJ2-2; the D is unclear. V lost 1 base and J lost 1, with 8 bases in between. The CDR3 sequence is 15 residues long. Germline lookup yields CDR1 SGHNT and CDR2 YYREEE (reference sequence). Here the CDR3 DNA reads TGTGCCAGCAGCTTGCCTACCCTGAACACCGGGGAGCTGTTTTTT. This gives the protein CASSLPTLNTGELFF.